Each of the 21 T cell receptor beta chains below was sequenced from the same sample in a study of blood T cell repertoires in COVID-19. TCRdb's table, derived via immunoSEQ multiplex PCR, lists solely in-frame clones and lacks some. The table includes around 230,000 clones, 75% to 90% detected once. Sequencing used peripheral blood. Receptors originate from a woman between 70 and 85 years old with active or convalescent COVID-19.

The rearrangement joins TRBV12-5 to TRBJ1-1; no clear D gene. The CDR3 runs to 11 residues. V was shortened by 6 bases and J by 4 bases, with 6 bases between the two germline ends. Germline values: CDR1 LGHNT, CDR2 FRNRAP. The CDR3 DNA sequence: TGTGCTAGTGGCTTCGGCACTGAAGCTTTCTTT. This sequence encodes CASGFGTEAFF.

J is TRBJ2-3 and V is TRBV5-1, with 9 bases identical to TRBD2. The trim removed 4 bases at V and 4 bases at J, leaving 13 bases unmatched. This CDR3 has 17 amino acids. Germline assignment: CDR1 SGHRS and CDR2 YFSETQ. As DNA, the CDR3 is TGCGCCAGCAGCCCCATGGGCGGGGGGGCCGGGGCAGATACGCAGTATTTT. Amino acids: CASSPMGGGAGADTQYF.

This chain uses TRBV7-6 with TRBJ2-2; TRBD2 matches at 10 bases. Germline lookup yields CDR1 SGHVS and CDR2 FNYEAQ. The CDR3 sequence is 16 residues long. After removal of 4 bases from V and 4 bases from J, the junction contained 6 bases not matched to a gene. CDR3 DNA: TGTGCCAGCAGCTCCAGCGGGAGGGATGGCACCGGGGAGCTGTTTTTT. Translating gives CASSSSGRDGTGELFF.

This chain links TRBV5-1 with TRBJ1-2; perhaps TRBD1 as D (5 bases). CDR1 and CDR2 (germline): SGHRS, YFSETQ. CDR3 length: 15 amino acids. Trimming shortened V by 4 bases and J by 4 bases, and 17 bases separated the two germline ends. This CDR3 is CASSPQREGPYGYTF. Here the CDR3 DNA reads TGCGCCAGCAGCCCCCAGAGGGAGGGGCCCTATGGCTACACCTTC.

To note about this clone: This specimen includes other DNA sequences encoding the same CDR3. This rearrangement joins TRBV2 to TRBJ2-7, with 7 bases aligning to TRBD2. The CDR3 has 13 amino acids. Germline CDR1 is SNHLY and CDR2 is FYNNEI. V shed 4 bases, J shed 4 bases, and the junction held 4 bases outside the gene matches. Here the CDR3 reads CASSGGLVYEQYF. The CDR3 DNA follows: TGTGCCAGCAGTGGAGGACTAGTGTACGAGCAGTACTTC.

The chain is built from TRBV30 and TRBJ2-7; D remains unclear. The V end was cut by 3 bases, the J end by 6 bases, with 15 bases between. Per germline, CDR1 GTSNPN and CDR2 SVGIG (reference sequence). This CDR3 region has 13 residues. The CDR3 region is CAWRSLLSREQYF. CDR3 sequence (DNA): TGTGCCTGGAGATCTCTTTTGAGTCGCGAGCAGTACTTC.

The count of this clone is one. CDR3: CASSGPGQPQHF. The CDR3 DNA follows: TGTGCCAGCAGTGGTCCCGGTCAGCCCCAGCATTTT. This sequence joins TRBV25-1 and TRBJ1-5, with D uncertain. With 4 bases removed from V and 6 bases from J, the gap between germline ends came to 7 bases. From germline, CDR1 is MGHDK and CDR2 SYGVNS. CDR3 length: 12 amino acids.

The chain has TRBV9 and TRBJ1-2; 9 bases are shared with TRBD1. Trimming cost V 4 bases and J 5 bases; bases outside gene matches: 12. The CDR3 loop spans 16 amino acids. In germline, CDR1 is SGDLS, CDR2 YYNGEE. Here the CDR3 DNA reads TGTGCCAGCAGCCGTGCTACAGGGGGCGCTTGGTATGGCTACACCTTC. The encoded protein is CASSRATGGAWYGYTF.

This clone has a handful of counts. The V and J genes are TRBV3-1 (or the pseudogene TRBV3-2) and TRBJ1-2; D not certain. Germline loops: CDR1 LGHDT, CDR2 YNNKEL (reference sequence). Trimming cost V 0 bases and J 3 bases, with 5 bases left between them. There are 13 residues in the CDR3. CDR3 amino acids: CASSQERDYGYTF. CDR3 nucleotides: TGTGCCAGCAGCCAAGAGAGGGACTATGGCTACACCTTC.

This clone came up a few times. V usage is TRBV9 and J usage is TRBJ2-1; TRBD2 matches 10 bases. V was clipped by 6 bases and J by 10 bases; unmatched bases: 19. The CDR3 has 17 amino acids. Germline values: CDR1 SGDLS, CDR2 YYNGEE. This chain's CDR3 is CASTAATLASGGGEQFF. The CDR3 DNA follows: TGTGCCAGCACCGCCGCGACCCTGGCTAGCGGGGGAGGAGAGCAGTTCTTC.

V is TRBV2 and J is TRBJ2-3; 8 bases align to TRBD2. The CDR3 covers 18 residues. J was trimmed by 1 base and V by 3 bases; bases with no gene match: 12. The V gene's germline CDR1 is SNHLY and CDR2 FYNNEI. CDR3 amino acids: CASSEPSGGLQGTDTQYF. Here the CDR3 DNA reads TGTGCCAGCAGTGAGCCCAGCGGGGGACTTCAAGGCACAGATACGCAGTATTTT.

The V and J genes are TRBV18 and TRBJ1-1; possibly TRBD1 for D (5 bases). V was trimmed by 2 bases and J by 5 bases, leaving 18 bases between them. Germline V lookup: CDR1 KGHSH, CDR2 LQKENI. The length of the CDR3 is 16 residues. The CDR3 nucleotides read TGTGCCAGCTCACCAAACCAGGGTGTAGGGAAGACTGAAGCTTTCTTT. Translating it yields CASSPNQGVGKTEAFF.

This clone was observed a single time. V is TRBV29-1 and J is TRBJ2-1, with 7 bases matching TRBD2. Germline CDR1 SQVTM, CDR2 ANQGSEA. Trimming at V came to 1 base and at J to 8 bases, leaving 8 bases not matched to a gene. The CDR3 contains 14 residues. CDR3 residues: CSVEGQGRGDEQFF. The CDR3 coding sequence is TGCAGCGTTGAAGGTCAGGGTCGGGGGGATGAGCAGTTCTTC.

This rearrangement joins TRBV3-1 (or the pseudogene TRBV3-2) to TRBJ2-7; D not certain. With 4 bases removed from V and 2 bases from J, the gap between germline ends came to 12 bases. The CDR3 totals 14 residues. Looked up from germline, CDR1 is LGHDT and CDR2 is YNNKEL (reference sequence). CDR3 DNA: TGTGCCAGCAGCCCGTGGGCCCCGGCCTACGAGCAGTACTTC. This codes for CASSPWAPAYEQYF.

The rearrangement joins TRBV5-5 to TRBJ2-2; 9 bases match TRBD1. The CDR3 runs 13 residues. CDR1 is SGHKS, CDR2 YYEKEE, per germline (reference sequence). J lost 11 bases, V lost 0 bases, and 2 bases had no gene match. The CDR3 DNA follows: TGTGCCAGCAGCTTGGAGGACAGGGGTGAGCTGTTTTTT. Its translation: CASSLEDRGELFF.

Comment on this clone: This same CDR3 is encoded by further DNA sequences in the sample. This rearrangement joins TRBV7-2 to TRBJ2-5; TRBD1 might be the D (5 bases). The germline V gene encodes CDR1 SGHTA and CDR2 FQGNSA. This CDR3 region has 14 residues. Trimming removed 10 bases from V and 0 bases from J, with 15 bases in between. The CDR3 region is CATQAPGYQETQYF. The CDR3 DNA follows: TGTGCCACCCAAGCCCCAGGGTACCAAGAGACCCAGTACTTC.

V is TRBV27 and J is TRBJ2-3; unclear D gene. Between the trimmed V and J ends, which lost 2 bases and 8 bases, there was a span of 8 bases. Per germline, CDR1 MNHEY and CDR2 SMNVEV (reference sequence). The CDR3 totals 12 residues. For the CDR3, the DNA is TGTGCCAGCAGTTTAGTAGATGGTACGCAGTATTTT. This encodes CASSLVDGTQYF.

The chain links TRBV12-3 or TRBV12-4 to TRBJ1-4; no definite D call. Trimming stripped 2 bases from V and 5 bases from J, with 3 bases between. The CDR3 spans 12 residues. DNA of the CDR3: TGTGCCAGCAGTTTACAGAATGAAAAACTGTTTTTT. Its protein is CASSLQNEKLFF.

The V call is TRBV4-1, the J call TRBJ1-3; D uncertain. The CDR3 runs 12 residues. V gave up 4 bases and J gave up 4 bases, with 5 bases separating them. Germline V gene data show CDR1 as MGHRA and CDR2 as YSYEKL. CDR3 protein: CASSPLGNTIYF. The DNA of the CDR3 is TGCGCCAGCAGCCCCCTCGGAAACACCATATATTTT.

The chain employs TRBV5-1 and TRBJ1-2; perhaps TRBD1 as D (5 bases). The CDR3 has 16 residues. The V gene lost 2 bases and the J gene lost 2 bases, with 16 bases spanning the gap. CDR1 and CDR2 (germline): SGHRS, YFSETQ. As DNA, the CDR3 is TGCGCCAGCAGCTTATCCCCGACAGATATGAACTATGGCTACACCTTC. Translated, it gives CASSLSPTDMNYGYTF.

V and J are TRBV11-1 and TRBJ2-1, with 8 positions matching TRBD2. Germline V gene lookup returns CDR1 SGHAT and CDR2 FQDESV (reference sequence). This CDR3 spans 15 amino acids. Germline trimming cut 4 bases from V and 4 bases from J; bases unmatched to any gene: 6. DNA of the CDR3: TGTGCCAGCAGCTCCGGGGGGGGCTTGTACAATGAGCAGTTCTTC. This encodes CASSSGGGLYNEQFF. The entire variable domain, with the rest obtained from reference TRBV11-1 and TRBJ2-1, is as follows: EAEVAQSPRYKITEKSQAVAFWCDPISGHATLYWYRQILGQGPELLVQFQDESVVDDSQLPKDRFSAERLKGVDSTLKIQPAELGDSAMYLCASSSGGGLYNEQFFGPGTRLTVL.